The 26 T cell receptor beta chains below all came from one sample that was sequenced in a study of breast tumors, draining lymph nodes, adjacent tissues. The lymph nodes were axillary draining lymph nodes from breast cancer patients. TCRdb independently ran MiXCR on the multiplex PCR reads; one entry per CDR3 protein. The sample yields about 110,000 distinct CDR3 sequences, around 30% seen once. The specimen was axillary lymph node tissue. These receptors were taken from a female donor with breast cancer. Some clones in this sample may be carry-over from other donors' samples.

This clonotype appeared once. The CDR3 does not close with the conserved phenylalanine or tryptophan, likely indicating a read error. The chain combines TRBV24-1 with TRBJ1-1; 7 nucleotides match TRBD1. Germline CDR1 reads KGHDR; CDR2 reads SFDVKD. J lost 0 bases, V lost 2 bases, and 14 bases had no gene match. The CDR3 covers 19 residues. This chain's CDR3 is CATSDSRTGPFSMNTEAFC. The CDR3 coding sequence is TGTGCCACCAGTGATTCCAGGACAGGACCTTTTAGTATGAACACTGAAGCTTTCTGT.

Regarding this clonotype: Here the CDR3 omits its conserved ending phenylalanine or tryptophan, so a read error is the likely source. This chain connects TRBV19 to TRBJ2-1, with unresolved D. CDR1 and CDR2 from the germline V gene are LNHDA and SQIVND (reference sequence). The CDR3 extends over 16 amino acids. This CDR3 reads CAGSQAIYSLNNEQFS. In nucleotides, the CDR3 is TGTGCCGGTAGTCAGGCGATCTACTCCCTAAACAATGAGCAGTTCTCC.

This clonotype has ten or more counts. This chain uses TRBV2 with TRBJ2-7; D is unclear. CDR1 SNHLY and CDR2 FYNNEI come from the germline V gene. The CDR3 is made up of 14 amino acids. The germline V and J ends were trimmed by 6 bases and 1 base, with 13 bases remaining between them. In nucleotides, the CDR3 is TGTGCCAGCAGAGATTACAGAGATTCCTACGAGCAGTACTTC. Encoded protein: CASRDYRDSYEQYF.

This clonotype was found many times. The chain has TRBV20-1 and TRBJ1-2; no clear D gene. Looked up from germline, CDR1 is DFQATT and CDR2 is SNEGSKA (reference sequence). CDR3 length equals 12 residues. The V and J ends lost 3 bases and 2 bases respectively, with 7 bases between them. The CDR3 coding sequence is TGCAGTGCTAGGTCAGGAAACTATGGCTACACCTTC. Amino acid sequence: CSARSGNYGYTF.

The table lists this clonotype with many counts. V gene TRBV19 combines with J gene TRBJ2-7; 7 bases match TRBD1. V dropped 6 bases and J dropped 2; count of bases not matched to a gene: 4. Germline CDR1 is LNHDA and CDR2 is SQIVND (reference sequence). The CDR3 totals 13 residues. The CDR3 loop reads CASRPGTAYEQYF. DNA for the CDR3: TGTGCCAGTAGGCCCGGGACAGCCTACGAGCAGTACTTC.

The V call is TRBV20-1, the J call TRBJ1-3, with D unclear. Trimming took 4 bases from V and 3 from J, leaving 10 bases between them. Germline V lookup: CDR1 DFQATT, CDR2 SNEGSKA (reference sequence). CDR3 length: 13 amino acids. CDR3 DNA: TGCAGTGCTATCCAGGACTGTGGAAACACCATATATTTT. Its protein is CSAIQDCGNTIYF.

In its sample, this clonotype was seen a few times. The rearrangement uses TRBV7-9 and TRBJ1-6; D perhaps matches TRBD1 (5 bases). The length of the CDR3 is 16 residues. CDR1 SEHNR and CDR2 FQNEAQ come from the germline V gene (reference sequence). The V end was cut by 1 base, the J end by 3 bases, with 10 bases between. The CDR3 here is CASSLGQGFYNSPLHF. The DNA for the CDR3 is TGTGCCAGCAGCTTAGGGCAGGGCTTCTATAATTCACCCCTCCACTTT.

The sample holds many counts of this clonotype. The rearrangement joins TRBV12-3 or TRBV12-4 to TRBJ2-5, with unresolved D. Deletions cut 3 bases from V and 5 bases from J, with 4 bases between. There are 11 residues in the CDR3. As DNA, the CDR3 is TGTGCCAGCAGTTTCGAGGAGACCCAGTACTTC. This codes for CASSFEETQYF.

This clonotype was recorded many times. V gene TRBV30 combines with J gene TRBJ2-5; 11 bases are shared with TRBD1. V lost 2 bases, J lost 3 bases, and 5 bases stayed unmatched. The germline CDR1 and CDR2 sequences are GTSNPN and SVGIG (reference sequence). The CDR3 spans 15 residues. In nucleotides, the CDR3 is TGTGCCTGGAGTACCGGGACAGGGGGGAAAGAGACCCAGTACTTC. Translating gives CAWSTGTGGKETQYF.

The chain carries TRBV10-3 and TRBJ2-1, with 14 bases identical to TRBD2. V lost 2 bases and J lost 2; bases outside the gene matches: 5. Germline values: CDR1 ENHRY, CDR2 SYGVKD. The CDR3 totals 18 residues. In DNA form, the CDR3 reads TGTGCCATCAGTGAGCCGGGACTAGCGGGGGATACCTACAATGAGCAGTTCTTC. Translation: CAISEPGLAGDTYNEQFF.

This clonotype was found many times. The rearrangement links TRBV20-1 to TRBJ1-1; D uncertain. This CDR3 is 11 amino acids long. CDR1 and CDR2 from the germline V gene are DFQATT and SNEGSKA (reference sequence). V shed 5 bases and J shed 6 bases, with 10 bases lying between them. CDR3 region: CSAALQSEAFF. CDR3 nucleotide sequence: TGCAGTGCTGCCCTCCAGTCTGAAGCTTTCTTT.

The chain employs TRBV3-1 and TRBJ1-6; no definite D call. The germline V and J ends were trimmed by 1 base and 15 bases, with 7 bases remaining between them. The CDR3 is 11 residues long. Germline CDR1 and CDR2: LGHDT and YNNKEL (reference sequence). The CDR3 DNA sequence: TGTGCCAGCAGCCAAGGGGCCTACCTCCACTTT. This gives the protein CASSQGAYLHF.

At least ten counts were recorded for this clonotype. This sequence joins TRBV5-1 and TRBJ2-3; D unclear. The germline V gene has CDR1 SGHRS and CDR2 YFSETQ. With 0 bases removed from V and 4 bases from J, the gap between germline ends came to 12 bases. The CDR3 is 15 amino acids. DNA of the CDR3: TGCGCCAGCAGCTTGGTAGCCAGCACGGCAGATACGCAGTATTTT. It is translated as CASSLVASTADTQYF.

This clonotype was found many times. The chain uses TRBV6-2 or TRBV6-3 and TRBJ1-2; 9 bases match TRBD1. The V segment lost 6 bases and the J segment 5 bases; nucleotides outside the gene matches: 10. Germline CDR1 and CDR2: MNHEY and SVGEGT. The CDR3 has 15 amino acids. The DNA of the CDR3 is TGTGCCAGCAGCTTCCGGGACAGGGAGAGTTATGGCTACACCTTC. This gives the protein CASSFRDRESYGYTF.

CDR3 sequence: CSATGWEEKLFF. The CDR3 bases are TGCAGTGCTACTGGCTGGGAGGAAAAACTGTTTTTT. V is TRBV20-1 and J is TRBJ1-4; D gene ambiguous. The ends were cut back, 4 bases at V and 8 bases at J, with 11 bases in the middle. Germline lookup yields CDR1 DFQATT and CDR2 SNEGSKA (reference sequence). The CDR3 contains 12 residues.

Note on this clonotype: This clone may be a read error of a much larger clone one base away. This chain connects TRBV9 to TRBJ2-5, with a possible D match to TRBD1 (6 bases). CDR3 size: 16 residues. CDR1 is SGDLS and CDR2 is YYNGEE in the germline V gene. Trimming stripped 5 bases from V and 9 bases from J, with 26 bases between. DNA for the CDR3: TGTGCCAGCAGTTTGGCGCTGGGGGCGCCGGGTAAGGCCCAGTACTTC. This gives the protein CASSLALGAPGKAQYF.

On this clonotype: A clone one base away is much larger, so this may be a read error. The chain combines TRBV28 with TRBJ1-5, with D uncertain. V lost 4 bases to trimming and J lost 9 bases, with 10 bases between them. This CDR3 is 12 amino acids long. Germline CDR1 and CDR2: MDHEN and SYDVKM. This CDR3 reads CASSSGLGPQHF. CDR3 DNA: TGTGCCAGCAGTTCAGGTCTTGGGCCCCAGCATTTT.

This clonotype was found many times. This chain links TRBV7-3 with TRBJ2-2; D is ambiguous. The CDR3 is 13 residues long. Deletions cut 2 bases from V and 6 bases from J, with 7 bases between. Germline CDR1 and CDR2: SGHTA and FQGTGA. This chain's CDR3 is CASSLRRSGELFF. CDR3 nucleotide sequence: TGTGCCAGCAGCTTACGTCGTTCCGGGGAGCTGTTTTTT.

The chain recombines TRBV12-3 or TRBV12-4 with TRBJ2-1, with 7 positions matching TRBD1. With V trimmed by 1 base and J by 4 bases, 1 base remained unmatched. The CDR3 covers 14 residues. This CDR3 is CASSLEGAYNEQFF. The CDR3 region has the DNA TGTGCCAGCAGTTTAGAGGGGGCATACAATGAGCAGTTCTTC.

About this clonotype: A single base separates this from a much larger clone, so it may be a read error. This chain joins TRBV5-1 and TRBJ2-5; D unresolved. V was shortened by 0 bases and J by 3 bases, with 9 bases between the two germline ends. This CDR3 contains 14 residues. Germline V CDR1 and CDR2: SGHRS, YFSETQ. CDR3 sequence: CASSLANGKETQYF. The CDR3 nucleotides are TGCGCCAGCAGCTTGGCTAACGGAAAAGAGACCCAGTACTTC.

This clonotype was detected many times. This chain connects TRBV20-1 to TRBJ2-2; 8 positions agree with TRBD1. The CDR3 covers 15 residues. With V trimmed by 5 bases and J by 4 bases, 9 bases remained unmatched. Germline V gene sequence: CDR1 DFQATT, CDR2 SNEGSKA (reference sequence). The CDR3 nucleotides are TGCAGTGCTGGCCCGGGACAGGAGACCACCGGGGAGCTGTTTTTT. Translated, it gives CSAGPGQETTGELFF.

This clonotype came up many times. This chain connects TRBV7-2 to TRBJ1-5, with a possible D match to TRBD1 (6 bases). CDR1 is SGHTA and CDR2 is FQGNSA in the germline V gene. Trimming left V 1 base short and J 5 bases short, with 18 bases between. This CDR3 comprises 17 residues. The CDR3 nucleotides read TGTGCCAGCAGCTTAGGGCGGGGACAAACCCCCTATCAGCCCCAGCATTTT. Amino acid sequence: CASSLGRGQTPYQPQHF. Combining the CDR3 with reference TRBV7-2 and TRBJ1-5 gives the whole variable domain GAGVSQSPSNKVTEKGKDVELRCDPISGHTALYWYRQSLGQGLEFLIYFQGNSAPDKSGLPSDRFSAERTGGSVSTLTIQRTQQEDSAVYLCASSLGRGQTPYQPQHFGDGTRLSIL.

This clonotype was recorded many times. The V and J genes are TRBV6-5 and TRBJ1-4, with D tentatively TRBD1 (5 bases). CDR1 and CDR2 (germline): MNHEY, SVGAGI. The V end was cut by 3 bases, the J end by 8 bases, with 13 bases between. The CDR3 contains 14 residues. As DNA, the CDR3 is TGTGCCAGCAGTTATTCAGGGCAGGAGGAAAAACTGTTTTTT. Translating gives CASSYSGQEEKLFF.

This clonotype was counted between two and nine times. A much more abundant neighbour one base away suggests this may be a read error. The V gene is TRBV12-3 or TRBV12-4, the J gene TRBJ2-2; D is possibly TRBD2 (5 bases). The CDR3 sequence is 15 residues long. V lost 3 bases and J 2 bases, leaving 10 bases between the germline ends. The DNA for the CDR3 is TGTGCCAGCAGTTTCGGGGAAAGAAACACCGGGGAGCTGTTTTTT. Protein: CASSFGERNTGELFF.

Many counts were recorded for this clonotype. CDR3 in amino acids: CASSQDVGTGPLFSYEQYF. DNA of the CDR3: TGTGCCAGCAGCCAAGATGTCGGGACAGGGCCTTTATTCTCCTACGAGCAGTACTTC. The V gene is TRBV3-1, the J gene TRBJ2-7, with 9 bases lining up with TRBD1. CDR3 length: 19 amino acids. Trimming removed 0 bases from V and 0 bases from J; junction bases left unmatched: 12. Germline CDR1 reads LGHDT; CDR2 reads YNNKEL (reference sequence).

On this clonotype: This may come from a read error, since a much larger clone is one base off. Lacking the conserved final phenylalanine or tryptophan, this CDR3 likely reflects a read error. The rearrangement joins TRBV6-4 to TRBJ2-7, with no clear D. The V end lost 5 bases, the J end lost 3 bases, and 11 bases lay between the germline ends. Germline CDR1 reads MRHNA; CDR2 reads SNTAGT. This CDR3 is 13 amino acids long. The CDR3 nucleotides are TGTGCCAGCAGTCACGGAGATAACTACGAGCAGTACTCC. Protein: CASSHGDNYEQYS.